This T cell receptor beta chain was sequenced for a study of beta chain features in type 1 diabetes. The wider study: All samples yielded over 95,000,000 examined sorted cells.

This clone was observed a few times. The V gene lost 4 bases and the J gene lost 1 base, with 7 bases spanning the gap. Germline values: CDR1 SQVTM, CDR2 ANQGSEA. The CDR3 totals 12 residues. Reverse transcription of all isolated RNA meant that expressed TCRB transcripts were sequenced. Repertoires were generated with immunoSEQ multiplex PCR, while TCRdb's copy carries only in-frame clones and drops some. The sample has 400,000 to 500,000 clones, about 15% seen once; the top ten hold roughly 0.036%. The clonotype originates from a man aged 25 to 40 in good health. Material: naive CD4+ T cells from blood. V and J are TRBV29-1 and TRBJ1-1; no definite D call. The CDR3 spells CSVVQQNTEAFF. CDR3 in DNA: TGCAGCGTTGTTCAGCAGAACACTGAAGCTTTCTTT. Supplemented by reference TRBV29-1 and TRBJ1-1, the full variable domain reads SAVISQKPSRDICQRGTSLTIQCQVDSQVTMMFWYRQQPGQSLTLIATANQGSEATYESGFVIDKFPISRPNLTFSTLTVSNMSPEDSSIYLCSVVQQNTEAFFGQGTRLTVV.